This TCR beta chain originates from a study of control samples from healthy donors and cancer patients. Produced via immunoSEQ multiplex PCR; TCRdb's table is partial and in-frame only. The sample includes approximately 160,000 clones, 93% of them seen just once. The clonotype was recovered from a woman aged 55 to 70 in good health. Sequenced input: blood.

This CDR3 reads CASSLGPGTGYNEQFF. The CDR3 DNA sequence: TGCGCCAGCAGCTTGGGACCCGGGACAGGCTACAATGAGCAGTTCTTC. The J gene is TRBJ2-1, the V gene TRBV5-1, with TRBD1 matching over 8 bases. The CDR3 totals 16 residues. The germline gives CDR1 SGHRS, CDR2 YFSETQ. The V segment lost 0 bases and the J segment 3 bases; nucleotides outside the gene matches: 5.